This T cell receptor (beta chain) was observed in a study of blood T cell repertoires in COVID-19 (dated by TCRdb to about 2020). Background on the whole study: Samples covering the acute and convalescent phases of COVID-19 were provided by collaborators in the United States, Italy and Spain. The material from the prospective study consisted of cDNA or gDNA derived from T cells, B-cell-depleted T cells, or PBMCs. The dataset comprised deeply sampled blood TCRbeta repertoires from subjects exposed to, actively infected with, or recovered from COVID-19. The repertoires were released in a freely available public database intended as a resource for research on the immune response to SARS-CoV-2. Samples came from the ongoing ImmuneRACE study (first 160 participants) plus 1,254 subjects from 6 global collaborators. Nearly every sample came with metadata listing a de-identified subject ID, COVID-19 status, age in years and sex. Where available, HLA class I and class II types were obtained from metadata supplied by the sample provider rather than from assay-based typing. Results the study describes overall, beyond this receptor: The quantity of clinical and demographic metadata differed by source and by participant and was supplied without curation.

The CDR3 covers 14 residues, taking in both the cysteine and the phenylalanine. Solely the CDR3 DNA is kept, with 42 bases framed from the first base. In the germline V gene (reference sequence), CDR1 corresponds to LGHDT and CDR2 to YNNKEL. For this chain, trimming is 6 bases at the V end and 7 bases at the J end, and the number of junction bases without a gene match is 7. TCRbeta CDR3 regions were amplified from genomic DNA by means of the immunoSEQ Assay, a bias-controlled multiplex PCR. As for the original processing: The number of nucleated cells in each sample was estimated by amplification of reference gene primers within the assay. Sequence reads were collapsed and filtered to measure the absolute abundance of every unique TCRbeta CDR3 rearrangement. For each sample, productive Simpson clonality was calculated as the square root of Simpson's diversity index over productive rearrangements. This is the immuneACCESS table as TCRdb keeps it, with only in-frame sequences that have V and J called. A part of the clones is gone; compared with another copy, unresolved V genes explain less than half, and the rest is unexplained. The V and J calls and the clone size are those of that table, but D and trimming were determined from the DNA. In all, the sample holds more than 200,000 clones, and approximately 87% of those were seen once. Of the sample, just over 2.5% falls within the top ten clones.

Whole blood was collected in K2EDTA tubes by collaborating institutions according to the institutions' own protocols. For TCRbeta analysis, collaborator samples were shipped as frozen whole blood, as isolated PBMCs, or as DNA extracted from either sample type. Concerning this clone itself: Its target antigen remains unknown. The input lacks base qualities; no much larger clone sits a single base away. At the DNA level, this CDR3 is encoded by other sequences in the same sample as well.

The source material was peripheral blood. The rearrangement joined TRBV3-1 (or the pseudogene TRBV3-2) to TRBJ2-1; TRBD1 matches 9 bases in the middle. The source of this sequence is a woman between 65 and 79 years old with active or convalescent COVID-19. The CDR3 corresponds to CASSPWTGENEQFF. The DNA sequence follows: TGTGCCAGCAGTCCCTGGACAGGGGAGAATGAGCAGTTCTTC.